The 30 T cell receptor beta chains reported below all come from one sample, sequenced in a study of blood T cells in healthy people across ages. With a J-beta primer mix and a sample-barcoded 5' primer, a second PCR ran about 7 to 12 cycles. TCRdb reprocessed the 5' RACE reads with MiXCR, giving one entry per CDR3 protein. Of about 1.1 million distinct CDR3 sequences detected, 35% to 45% appear once; the ten largest clones hold about an eighth. The material sequenced was blood. Every receptor here comes from a man between 18 and 29 years old in good health.

The V gene is TRBV10-3, the J gene TRBJ1-1; 12 bases match TRBD1. The germline gives CDR1 ENHRY, CDR2 SYGVKD. This CDR3 is built from 13 residues. Trimming cost V 8 bases and J 8 bases; bases outside gene matches: 6. CDR3 in DNA: TGTGCCATCGGGGGACAGGGGGCGCGGGAAGCTTTCTTT. This sequence encodes CAIGGQGAREAFF.

The rearrangement uses TRBV15 and TRBJ1-5; D unclear. There are 17 residues in the CDR3. Germline CDR1 LNHNV, CDR2 YYDKDF (reference sequence). The V gene lost 4 bases and the J gene lost 0 bases, with 16 bases spanning the gap. The CDR3 protein is CATSKGPNLYSNQPQHF. CDR3 coding DNA: TGTGCCACCAGCAAAGGTCCCAACCTGTATAGCAATCAGCCCCAGCATTTT.

This sequence joins TRBV20-1 and TRBJ2-1; D call uncertain. The CDR3 is 12 residues long. The germline V gene has CDR1 DFQATT and CDR2 SNEGSKA (reference sequence). V dropped 4 bases and J dropped 8 bases, with 12 bases sitting between them. CDR3 in DNA: TGCAGTGCTAACCCCCTCGGCCATGAGCAGTTCTTC. Translation gives CSANPLGHEQFF.

This chain joins TRBV3-1 and TRBJ2-1; the match to TRBD1 covers 8 bases. Per the germline V gene, CDR1 is LGHDT and CDR2 is YNNKEL (reference sequence). The CDR3 is 15 residues long. Trimming removed 4 bases from V and 6 bases from J; junction bases left unmatched: 8. CDR3 protein: CASSPRDRPRNEQFF. CDR3 sequence (DNA): TGTGCCAGCAGCCCCCGGGACAGGCCCCGCAATGAGCAGTTCTTC.

This clonotype was detected only a few times. The gene calls are TRBV12-3 or TRBV12-4 and TRBJ1-5, with D tentatively TRBD1 (5 bases). V was cut by 4 bases and J by 2 bases, with 12 bases left in between. The CDR3 has 15 amino acids. CDR3 region: CASSSERGRNQPQHF. Here the CDR3 DNA reads TGTGCCAGCAGTTCCGAGAGGGGCCGCAATCAGCCCCAGCATTTT.

Concerning this clonotype: An end of the junction does not agree with germline; a read error may underlie this. The chain carries TRBV28 and TRBJ2-1, with D perhaps matching TRBD1 or TRBD2 (7 bases each). The CDR3 loop spans 15 amino acids. Germline loops: CDR1 MDHEN, CDR2 SYDVKM. As DNA, the CDR3 is TGTGCCAGCAGTAACAGGGGACTATCGCCGGATGAGCAGTTGTTC. Translation gives CASSNRGLSPDEQLF.

The V gene is TRBV18, the J gene TRBJ1-5, with 7 positions matching TRBD1. The CDR3 sequence is 15 residues long. CDR1 is KGHSH, CDR2 LQKENI, per germline. The V segment lost 4 bases and the J segment 0 bases; nucleotides outside the gene matches: 3. The CDR3 protein is CASSQGTDSNQPQHF. The CDR3 DNA follows: TGTGCCAGCTCACAAGGGACAGATAGCAATCAGCCCCAGCATTTT.

This clonotype turned up a few times. The V call is TRBV20-1, the J call TRBJ2-3, with D perhaps given as TRBD1 or TRBD2 (5 bases each). CDR1 is DFQATT, CDR2 SNEGSKA, per germline (reference sequence). Trimming removed 5 bases from V and 0 bases from J, with 18 bases in between. The CDR3 is 16 residues long. Written as DNA, the CDR3 is TGCAGTGCTCCCGGGACGGGGCGGATTAGCACAGATACGCAGTATTTT. Translation gives CSAPGTGRISTDTQYF.

This clonotype appeared a few times. The rearrangement joins TRBV16 to TRBJ1-1, with D possibly being TRBD1 (6 bases). In germline, CDR1 is KGHSY, CDR2 FQNENV. V lost 4 bases and J 6 bases, leaving 21 bases between the germline ends. The CDR3 runs to 16 residues. CDR3 DNA sequence: TGTGCCAGCAGCCTATGGTCCGGACAGAGAGCACCTGAAGCTTTCTTT. Its protein is CASSLWSGQRAPEAFF.

This sequence joins TRBV20-1 and TRBJ2-5; TRBD1 might be the D (5 bases). The V and J ends lost 5 bases and 5 bases respectively, with 12 bases between them. The CDR3 is 12 residues long. Germline loops: CDR1 DFQATT, CDR2 SNEGSKA (reference sequence). The CDR3 nucleotides read TGCAGTGCTCAGGGCCCCGAGGAGACCCAGTACTTC. It translates to CSAQGPEETQYF.

This sequence joins TRBV6-6 and TRBJ1-2; D not resolved. Trimming removed 4 bases at V and 1 base at J, with 10 bases between. Germline-derived CDR1 and CDR2 are MNHNY and SVGAGI (reference sequence). The CDR3 has 14 amino acids. This chain's CDR3 is CASSSAGINYGYTF. As DNA, the CDR3 is TGTGCCAGCAGTTCCGCGGGGATTAACTATGGCTACACCTTC.

The chain joins TRBV7-2 to TRBJ2-1; no reliable D call. The CDR3 is made up of 16 amino acids. V lost 5 bases to trimming and J lost 3 bases, with 17 bases between them. The germline V gene has CDR1 SGHTA and CDR2 FQGNSA. CDR3 region: CASSPSAVALYNEQFF. The CDR3 DNA follows: TGTGCCAGCAGCCCCAGTGCGGTTGCTCTCTACAATGAGCAGTTCTTC.

This clonotype occurred many times. This sequence joins TRBV7-8 and TRBJ1-5; D gene uncertain. V was trimmed by 3 bases and J by 0 bases, leaving 6 bases between them. Looked up from germline, CDR1 is SGHVS and CDR2 is FQNEAQ. This CDR3 region has 14 residues. CDR3 in DNA: TGTGCCAGCAGCTTGGAATTTAGCAATCAGCCCCAGCATTTT. Its translation is CASSLEFSNQPQHF. The full variable domain, with the rest looked up from reference TRBV7-8 and TRBJ1-5, is GAGVSQSPRYKVAKRGQDVALRCDPISGHVSLFWYQQALGQGPEFLTYFQNEAQLDKSGLPSDRFFAERPEGSVSTLKIQRTQQEDSAVYLCASSLEFSNQPQHFGDGTRLSIL.

There are a few counts of this clonotype. The chain couples TRBV3-1 to TRBJ2-3; 10 nucleotides line up with TRBD2. The junction had 6 bases not matched to a gene; V was cut back by 2 bases and J by 1 base. Germline CDR1 is LGHDT and CDR2 is YNNKEL (reference sequence). This CDR3 is 17 amino acids long. CDR3: CASSQSGTSEGTDTQYF. CDR3 bases: TGTGCCAGCAGCCAATCTGGGACTAGCGAGGGCACAGATACGCAGTATTTT.

The chain is built from TRBV6-2 or TRBV6-3 and TRBJ2-1, with 8 bases aligning to TRBD1. Germline-derived CDR1 and CDR2 are MNHEY and SVGEGT. V lost 2 bases to trimming and J lost 2 bases; unmatched junction nucleotides: 11. The CDR3 consists of 18 residues. The DNA of the CDR3 is TGTGCCAGCAGTTACAACACGAGGACAGGGTTCACCTACAATGAGCAGTTCTTC. This gives the protein CASSYNTRTGFTYNEQFF.

The chain couples TRBV29-1 to TRBJ1-6, with D unclear. The CDR3 is made up of 12 amino acids. Germline CDR1 is SQVTM and CDR2 is ANQGSEA. V was trimmed by 5 bases and J by 12 bases, leaving 14 bases between them. As DNA, the CDR3 is TGCAGCGTTCTGTGGACCGAGTTACCCCTCCACTTT. Translating it yields CSVLWTELPLHF.

The chain uses TRBV27 and TRBJ1-2; possible D gene TRBD1, 6 bases. The CDR3 has 15 amino acids. Trimming stripped 3 bases from V and 4 bases from J, with 15 bases between. The germline V gene encodes CDR1 MNHEY and CDR2 SMNVEV (reference sequence). CDR3 protein: CASSFGGAGFYGYTF. The CDR3 coding sequence is TGTGCCAGCAGTTTCGGGGGGGCCGGTTTCTATGGCTACACCTTC.

J is TRBJ1-1 and V is TRBV7-9; D is perhaps TRBD1 (5 bases). Germline CDR1 and CDR2: SEHNR and FQNEAQ (reference sequence). The germline V and J ends were trimmed by 1 base and 0 bases, with 9 bases remaining between them. CDR3 size: 15 residues. The CDR3 reads CASSLGPGMNTEAFF. The CDR3 coding sequence is TGTGCCAGCAGCTTAGGACCAGGGATGAACACTGAAGCTTTCTTT.

The sample holds many counts of this clonotype. The V and J genes are TRBV29-1 and TRBJ1-2; D ambiguous. V lost 4 bases to trimming and J lost 5 bases, with 17 bases between them. The length of the CDR3 is 14 residues. The germline V gene encodes CDR1 SQVTM and CDR2 ANQGSEA. CDR3 sequence reads: CSVGQWAVGYGYTF. Written as DNA, the CDR3 is TGCAGCGTTGGTCAGTGGGCAGTAGGGTATGGCTACACCTTC.

The rearrangement uses TRBV12-5 and TRBJ2-7; D is unclear. The CDR3 has 13 residues. Germline CDR1 reads LGHNT; CDR2 reads FRNRAP. Deletions cut 7 bases from V and 3 bases from J, with 13 bases between. This chain's CDR3 is CASALDANYEQYF. The CDR3 nucleotides are TGTGCTAGTGCGCTGGACGCCAACTACGAGCAGTACTTC.

This chain joins TRBV12-3 or TRBV12-4 and TRBJ2-1, with D possibly matching TRBD2 (6 bases). This CDR3 has 14 residues. V lost 8 bases to trimming and J lost 6 bases, with 17 bases between them. As DNA, the CDR3 is TGTGCCAGCTCCCAGCGGCGGGGAGGCAATGAGCAGTTCTTC. As protein: CASSQRRGGNEQFF.

Only a few counts were recorded for this clonotype. The rearrangement uses TRBV7-9 and TRBJ2-3; D not resolved. This CDR3 has 13 amino acids. Trimming removed 4 bases from V and 6 bases from J, with 11 bases in between. In germline, CDR1 is SEHNR, CDR2 FQNEAQ (reference sequence). The CDR3 coding sequence is TGTGCCAGCAGCTCCCCACTCGGGGATACGCAGTATTTT. Its translation is CASSSPLGDTQYF.

This clonotype was observed a handful of times. The rearrangement joins TRBV20-1 to TRBJ2-7; D not resolved. This CDR3 has 15 amino acids. Trimming stripped 0 bases from V and 2 bases from J, with 14 bases between. From germline, CDR1 is DFQATT and CDR2 SNEGSKA (reference sequence). The CDR3 spells CSARELTGGAYEQYF. The CDR3 coding sequence is TGCAGTGCTAGAGAGTTGACCGGTGGGGCCTACGAGCAGTACTTC.

V usage is TRBV27 and J usage is TRBJ1-5, with D perhaps TRBD1 (5 bases). Germline values: CDR1 MNHEY, CDR2 SMNVEV (reference sequence). This CDR3 contains 14 residues. Trimming took off 3 bases at V and 5 bases at J, with 11 bases between the two ends. The CDR3 region has the DNA TGTGCCAGCAGTTTCCGGGACCCACATCAGCCCCAGCATTTT. Amino acids: CASSFRDPHQPQHF.

This rearrangement joins TRBV9 to TRBJ2-5; D possibly corresponds to TRBD1 (5 bases). The germline V gene has CDR1 SGDLS and CDR2 YYNGEE. The CDR3 has 14 residues. The ends were cut back, 4 bases at V and 11 bases at J, with 21 bases in the middle. CDR3 in amino acids: CASSLPTANNEQYF. In DNA form, the CDR3 reads TGTGCCAGCAGCCTTCCGACAGCAAACAATGAGCAGTACTTC.

Only a few counts were recorded for this clonotype. This chain links TRBV2 with TRBJ1-2, with D perhaps TRBD1 (5 bases). The CDR3 is 14 amino acids. Germline V lookup: CDR1 SNHLY, CDR2 FYNNEI. V was shortened by 7 bases and J by 1 base, with 13 bases between the two germline ends. The CDR3 reads CASMLGGHNYGYTF. In DNA form, the CDR3 reads TGTGCCAGCATGTTGGGCGGACATAACTATGGCTACACCTTC. Variable domain in full (rest from reference TRBV2 and TRBJ1-2): EPEVTQTPSHQVTQMGQEVILRCVPISNHLYFYWYRQILGQKVEFLVSFYNNEISEKSEIFDDQFSVERPDGSNFTLKIRSTKLEDSAMYFCASMLGGHNYGYTFGSGTRLTVV.

V usage is TRBV3-1 and J usage is TRBJ1-1; possible D gene TRBD1, 5 bases. The CDR3 has 12 amino acids. CDR1 is LGHDT, CDR2 YNNKEL, per germline (reference sequence). The V gene lost 3 bases and the J gene lost 5 bases, with 7 bases spanning the gap. CDR3 nucleotides: TGTGCCAGCAGCCAGTGGGGGACTGAAGCTTTCTTT. As protein: CASSQWGTEAFF.

Only a few counts were recorded for this clonotype. V usage is TRBV10-3 and J usage is TRBJ2-3; tentative D call: TRBD2 (5 bases). The CDR3 totals 15 residues. Germline CDR1 is ENHRY and CDR2 is SYGVKD. V gave up 6 bases and J gave up 6 bases, with 19 bases separating them. DNA of the CDR3: TGTGCCATCAGAAAGAGACTACCTGATGCCGATACGCAGTATTTT. Its translation: CAIRKRLPDADTQYF.

The chain has TRBV20-1 and TRBJ2-7; D is possibly TRBD1 (6 bases). CDR3 length: 15 residues. The germline CDR1 and CDR2 sequences are DFQATT and SNEGSKA (reference sequence). The V end was cut by 5 bases, the J end by 0 bases, with 17 bases between. The CDR3 DNA reads TGCAGTGCTCTACGGGACACAGACCTCTCCTACGAGCAGTACTTC. This encodes CSALRDTDLSYEQYF.

The genes are TRBV12-3 or TRBV12-4 and TRBJ2-5; tentatively, D is TRBD1 or TRBD2 (7 bases each). The CDR3 has 14 residues. Trimming shortened V by 5 bases and J by 9 bases, and 19 bases separated the two germline ends. The CDR3 loop is CASSDNRGAGAQYF. In DNA, the CDR3 is TGTGCCAGCAGTGATAACAGGGGTGCGGGAGCCCAGTACTTC.